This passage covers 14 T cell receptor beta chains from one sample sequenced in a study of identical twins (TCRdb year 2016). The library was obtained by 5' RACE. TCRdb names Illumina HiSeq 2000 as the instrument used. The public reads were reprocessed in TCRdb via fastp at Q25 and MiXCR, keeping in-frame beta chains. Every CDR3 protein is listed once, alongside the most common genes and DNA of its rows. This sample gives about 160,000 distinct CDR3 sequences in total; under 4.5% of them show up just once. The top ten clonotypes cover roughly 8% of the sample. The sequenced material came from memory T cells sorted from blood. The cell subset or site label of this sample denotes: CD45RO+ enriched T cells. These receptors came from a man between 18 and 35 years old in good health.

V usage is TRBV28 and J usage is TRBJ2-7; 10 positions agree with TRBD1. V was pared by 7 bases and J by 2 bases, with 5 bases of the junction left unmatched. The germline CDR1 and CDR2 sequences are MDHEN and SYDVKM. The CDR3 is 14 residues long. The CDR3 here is CASTRTGGPYEQYV. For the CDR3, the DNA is TGTGCCAGCACACGGACAGGGGGTCCCTACGAGCAGTACGTC.

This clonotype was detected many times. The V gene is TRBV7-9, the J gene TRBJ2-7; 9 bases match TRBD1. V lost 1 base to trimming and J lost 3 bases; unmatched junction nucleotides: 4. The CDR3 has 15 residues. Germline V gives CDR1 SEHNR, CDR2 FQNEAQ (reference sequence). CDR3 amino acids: CASSLVRDRVYEQYF. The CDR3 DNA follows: TGTGCCAGCAGCTTAGTCCGGGACAGGGTCTACGAGCAGTACTTC.

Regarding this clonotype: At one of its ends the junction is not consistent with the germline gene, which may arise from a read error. For the CDR3, the DNA is TGTGCCAGCAGCCACGGACGGGTTATCACAGATACGGAGTATTTT. This sequence encodes CASSHGRVITDTEYF. V gene TRBV12-3 or TRBV12-4 combines with J gene TRBJ2-3; D is ambiguous. The CDR3 runs to 15 residues.

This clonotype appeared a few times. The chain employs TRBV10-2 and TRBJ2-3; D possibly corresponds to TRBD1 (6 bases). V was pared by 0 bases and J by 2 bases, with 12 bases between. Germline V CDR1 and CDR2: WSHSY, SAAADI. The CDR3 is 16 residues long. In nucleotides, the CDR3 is TGCGCCAGCAGTGAGTCGACAGGCTGGGACACAGATACGCAGTATTTT. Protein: CASSESTGWDTDTQYF.

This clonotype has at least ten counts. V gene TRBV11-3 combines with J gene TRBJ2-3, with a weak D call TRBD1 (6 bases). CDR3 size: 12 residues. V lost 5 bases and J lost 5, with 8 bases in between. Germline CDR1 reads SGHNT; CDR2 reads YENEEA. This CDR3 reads CASSQGGDTQYF. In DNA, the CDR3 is TGTGCCAGCAGCCAAGGGGGAGATACGCAGTATTTT.

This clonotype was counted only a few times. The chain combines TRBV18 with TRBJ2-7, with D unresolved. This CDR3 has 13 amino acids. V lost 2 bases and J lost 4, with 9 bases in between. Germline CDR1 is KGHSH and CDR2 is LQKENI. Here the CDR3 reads CASSPSARYEQYF. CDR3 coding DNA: TGTGCCAGCTCACCAAGCGCTCGGTACGAGCAGTACTTC.

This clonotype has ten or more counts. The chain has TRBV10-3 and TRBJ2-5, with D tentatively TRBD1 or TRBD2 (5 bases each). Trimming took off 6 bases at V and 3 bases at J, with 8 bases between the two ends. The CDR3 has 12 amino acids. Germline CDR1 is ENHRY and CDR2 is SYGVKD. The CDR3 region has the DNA TGTGCCATCAGCCAGGGAGAAGAGACCCAGTACTTC. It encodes CAISQGEETQYF.

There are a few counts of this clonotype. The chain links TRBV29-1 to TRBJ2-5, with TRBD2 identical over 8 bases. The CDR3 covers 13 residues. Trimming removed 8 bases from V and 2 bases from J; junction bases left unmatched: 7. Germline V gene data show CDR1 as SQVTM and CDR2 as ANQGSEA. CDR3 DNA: TGCAGCCTAGGGGGGACTAGACAAGAGACCCAGTACTTC. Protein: CSLGGTRQETQYF. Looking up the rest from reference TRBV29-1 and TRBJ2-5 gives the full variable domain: SAVISQKPSRDICQRGTSLTIQCQVDSQVTMMFWYRQQPGQSLTLIATANQGSEATYESGFVIDKFPISRPNLTFSTLTVSNMSPEDSSIYLCSLGGTRQETQYFGPGTRLLVL.

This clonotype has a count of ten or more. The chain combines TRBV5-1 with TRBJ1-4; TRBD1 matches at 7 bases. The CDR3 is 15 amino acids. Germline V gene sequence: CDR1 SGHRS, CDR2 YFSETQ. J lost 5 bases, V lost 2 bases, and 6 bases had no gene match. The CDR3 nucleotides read TGCGCCAGCAGCTTCTGGGCAGGGGGAAATGAAAAACTGTTTTTT. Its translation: CASSFWAGGNEKLFF.

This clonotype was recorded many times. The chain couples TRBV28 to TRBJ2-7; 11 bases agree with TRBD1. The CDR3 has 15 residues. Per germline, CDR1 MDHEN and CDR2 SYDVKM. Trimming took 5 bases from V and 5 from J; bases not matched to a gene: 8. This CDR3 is CASSGAGQGGNEQYF. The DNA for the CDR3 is TGTGCCAGCAGTGGGGCGGGACAGGGGGGGAACGAGCAGTACTTC. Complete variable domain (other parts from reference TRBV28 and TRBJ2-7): DVKVTQSSRYLVKRTGEKVFLECVQDMDHENMFWYRQDPGLGLRLIYFSYDVKMKEKGDIPEGYSVSREKKERFSLILESASTNQTSMYLCASSGAGQGGNEQYFGPGTRLTVT.

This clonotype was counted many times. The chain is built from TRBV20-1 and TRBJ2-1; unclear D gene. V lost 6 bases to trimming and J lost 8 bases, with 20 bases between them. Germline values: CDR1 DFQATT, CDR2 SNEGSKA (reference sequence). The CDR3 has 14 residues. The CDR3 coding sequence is TGCAGTGCCCTCAGGAGACGGAAGGGCGATGAGCAGTTCTTC. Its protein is CSALRRRKGDEQFF.

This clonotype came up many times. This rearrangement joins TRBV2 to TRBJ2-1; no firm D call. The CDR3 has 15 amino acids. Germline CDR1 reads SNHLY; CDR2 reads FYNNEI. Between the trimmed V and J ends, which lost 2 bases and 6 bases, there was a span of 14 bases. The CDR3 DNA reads TGTGCCAGCAGTGAAACCCCCCTTCTCGGCAATGAGCAGTTCTTC. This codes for CASSETPLLGNEQFF.

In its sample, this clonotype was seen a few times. In DNA form, the CDR3 reads TGTGCCAGCAGTGACTCGGGAGGGTCTGGGGCCAACGTCCTGACTTTC. Amino acid sequence: CASSDSGGSGANVLTF. The chain employs TRBV6-4 and TRBJ2-6; 7 bases are shared with TRBD2. The CDR3 runs 16 residues. In germline, CDR1 is MRHNA, CDR2 SNTAGT. Trimming cost V 0 bases and J 1 base; bases outside gene matches: 0.

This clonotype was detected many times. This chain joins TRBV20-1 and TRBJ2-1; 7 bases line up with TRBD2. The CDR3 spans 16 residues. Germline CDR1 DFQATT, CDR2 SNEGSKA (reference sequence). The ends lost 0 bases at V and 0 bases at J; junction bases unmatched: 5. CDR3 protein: CSARDPLAASYNEQFF. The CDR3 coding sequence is TGCAGTGCTAGAGATCCTCTAGCGGCCTCCTACAATGAGCAGTTCTTC.